This T cell receptor beta chain stems from a study of metastatic and nonmetastatic thyroid tumors. Study-level information: A comparison of repertoires was made across blood and tumor or nodule tissue from malignant and benign thyroid patients. Study-level points and caveats: Malignant tumors reportedly showed significantly higher TCR beta diversity than benign nodules in both blood and tumor.

There were no patients who had received any treatment before thyroid surgery. Original handling: For papillary thyroid cancer, a distant-metastasis classifier was constructed from CDR3 differences observed across clinicopathological groups. With MiXCR, TCRdb reprocessed the PCR reads. The V and J calls shown here were made by TCRdb, not taken from the authors' results. Here the sample spans 25,000 to 30,000 clones, 16% being singletons. Germline V lookup: CDR1 LNHDA, CDR2 SQIVND (reference sequence). This CDR3 region has 14 residues. Trimming removed 8 bases at V and 3 bases at J, with 14 bases between. This clone was found many times. What it recognizes is unknown.

The clonotype comes from a male donor with papillary thyroid cancer or a benign thyroid nodule (not recorded which). Some clones in this sample may be carry-over from other donors' samples. Sequences were obtained from blood. V usage is TRBV19 and J usage is TRBJ1-5; D is ambiguous. CDR3 in amino acids: CASLDLRDNQPQHF. CDR3 sequence (DNA): TGTGCCAGTCTGGATCTAAGGGACAATCAGCCCCAGCATTTT.